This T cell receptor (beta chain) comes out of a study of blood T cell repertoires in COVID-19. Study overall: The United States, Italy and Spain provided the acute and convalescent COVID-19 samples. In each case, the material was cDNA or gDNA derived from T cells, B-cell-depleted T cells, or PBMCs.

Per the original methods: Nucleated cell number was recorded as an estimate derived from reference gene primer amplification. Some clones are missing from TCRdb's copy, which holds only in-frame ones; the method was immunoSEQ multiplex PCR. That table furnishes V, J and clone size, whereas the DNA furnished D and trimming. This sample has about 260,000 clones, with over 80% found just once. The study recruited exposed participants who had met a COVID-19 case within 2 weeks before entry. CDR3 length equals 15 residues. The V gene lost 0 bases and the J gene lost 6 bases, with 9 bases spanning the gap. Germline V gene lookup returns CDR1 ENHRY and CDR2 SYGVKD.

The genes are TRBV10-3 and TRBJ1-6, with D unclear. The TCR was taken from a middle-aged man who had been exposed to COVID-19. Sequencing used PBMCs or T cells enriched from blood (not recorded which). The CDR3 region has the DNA TGTGCCATCAGTGAGTCAAAGGGAGGTAATTCACCCCTCCACTTT. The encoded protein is CAISESKGGNSPLHF.